The rows below give T cell receptor beta chains drawn from one sample of a study of brain T cells in children with intractable seizures. Only in-frame clones appear in the TCRdb table, and some are missing; sequencing was by immunoSEQ multiplex PCR. The sample yields 300,000 to 400,000 clones, 93% seen once. Sequences were derived from peripheral blood, sampled less than 6 months after surgery. The receptor set was obtained from a boy in the first two years of life with tuberous sclerosis and intractable seizures. Both conserved end residues are part of each CDR3. D genes are given only for firm matches. Clone size is stated in some rows and not others, as once, few, many or a class when expanded.

d_gene: TRBD1
abundance: NA
v_gene: TRBV7-3
j_gene: TRBJ1-6
CDR3aa: CASSLTRDRENSPLHF
CDR3nt: TGTGCCAGCAGTCTCACCCGGGACAGGGAGAATTCACCCCTCCACTTT

d_gene: NA
abundance: NA
v_gene: TRBV27
j_gene: TRBJ1-6
CDR3aa: CASSPAGGLRNSPLHF
CDR3nt: TGTGCCAGCAGTCCAGCCGGAGGGCTCCGTAATTCACCCCTCCACTTT

d_gene: NA
abundance: few
v_gene: TRBV13
j_gene: TRBJ1-2
CDR3aa: CASSKTGTHEYGYTF
CDR3nt: TGTGCCAGCAGCAAAACCGGGACTCACGAATATGGCTACACCTTC

d_gene: NA
abundance: NA
v_gene: TRBV19
j_gene: TRBJ2-1
CDR3aa: CASSPTSSYNEQFF
CDR3nt: TGTGCCAGTAGTCCGACTAGCTCCTACAATGAGCAGTTCTTC

d_gene: TRBD2
abundance: NA
v_gene: TRBV20-1
j_gene: TRBJ2-1
CDR3aa: CSASFASGASSYNEQFF
CDR3nt: TGCAGTGCTAGTTTTGCTAGCGGGGCGAGCTCCTACAATGAGCAGTTCTTC

d_gene: TRBD1
abundance: NA
v_gene: TRBV3-1/TRBV3-2
j_gene: TRBJ1-1
CDR3aa: CASSRFPGTASSILPEAFF
CDR3nt: TGTGCCAGCAGCCGATTCCCCGGGACAGCCAGTTCAATACTTCCCGAAGCTTTCTTT

d_gene: TRBD2
abundance: NA
v_gene: TRBV7-9
j_gene: TRBJ2-7
CDR3aa: CASSPRASGIYEQYF
CDR3nt: TGTGCCAGCAGCCCGCGGGCTAGCGGGATTTACGAGCAGTACTTC

d_gene: NA
abundance: NA
v_gene: TRBV19
j_gene: TRBJ1-2
CDR3aa: CASSIGQGGGYTF
CDR3nt: TGTGCCAGTAGTATCGGACAAGGGGGAGGCTACACCTTC

d_gene: NA
abundance: NA
v_gene: TRBV25-1
j_gene: TRBJ1-4
CDR3aa: CASSEGDKANEKLFF
CDR3nt: TGTGCCAGCAGTGAAGGAGACAAGGCTAATGAAAAACTGTTTTTT

d_gene: TRBD1
abundance: few
v_gene: TRBV15
j_gene: TRBJ1-2
CDR3aa: CATSPGQGYGYTF
CDR3nt: TGTGCCACCAGCCCGGGACAGGGTTATGGCTACACCTTC

d_gene: TRBD2
abundance: NA
v_gene: TRBV10-1
j_gene: TRBJ2-3
CDR3aa: CASSESTSGNLDTQYF
CDR3nt: TGCGCCAGCAGTGAGTCGACTAGCGGGAATTTGGATACGCAGTATTTT

d_gene: NA
abundance: NA
v_gene: TRBV10-1
j_gene: TRBJ2-6
CDR3aa: CASRARSSGANVLTF
CDR3nt: TGCGCCAGCAGAGCACGGAGCTCTGGGGCCAACGTCCTGACTTTC

d_gene: TRBD2
abundance: NA
v_gene: TRBV7-3
j_gene: TRBJ2-3
CDR3aa: CASSMGLADTDTQYF
CDR3nt: TGTGCCAGCAGCATGGGACTAGCGGACACAGATACGCAGTATTTT

d_gene: NA
abundance: NA
v_gene: TRBV5-5
j_gene: TRBJ2-7
CDR3aa: CASLRDYEQYF
CDR3nt: TGTGCCAGCTTAAGGGATTACGAGCAGTACTTC

d_gene: TRBD2
abundance: NA
v_gene: TRBV7-8
j_gene: TRBJ2-3
CDR3aa: CASSLYAGGFGADTQYF
CDR3nt: TGTGCCAGCAGCTTATACGCGGGAGGATTTGGAGCAGATACGCAGTATTTT

d_gene: TRBD2
abundance: NA
v_gene: TRBV4-2
j_gene: TRBJ2-7
CDR3aa: CASSPGLAGYEQYF
CDR3nt: TGTGCCAGCAGCCCCGGACTAGCGGGGTACGAGCAGTACTTC

d_gene: NA
abundance: NA
v_gene: TRBV5-1
j_gene: TRBJ2-7
CDR3aa: CASSLGPRGGDDEQYF
CDR3nt: TGCGCCAGCAGCCTGGGACCTAGGGGGGGCGACGACGAGCAGTACTTC

d_gene: NA
abundance: NA
v_gene: TRBV9
j_gene: TRBJ1-5
CDR3aa: CASSAQGNQPQHF
CDR3nt: TGTGCCAGCAGCGCCCAGGGCAATCAGCCCCAGCATTTT

d_gene: TRBD2
abundance: NA
v_gene: TRBV30
j_gene: TRBJ2-1
CDR3aa: CAWRTSAYNEQFF
CDR3nt: TGTGCCTGGAGGACTAGCGCATACAATGAGCAGTTCTTC

d_gene: NA
abundance: NA
v_gene: TRBV28
j_gene: TRBJ2-7
CDR3aa: CATTNGTLSYEQYF
CDR3nt: TGTGCCACCACGAATGGGACGCTTTCCTACGAGCAGTACTTC

d_gene: NA
abundance: NA
v_gene: TRBV21-1
j_gene: TRBJ1-1
CDR3aa: CASQGESTEAFF
CDR3nt: TGTGCCAGCCAGGGGGAGAGCACTGAAGCTTTCTTT

d_gene: NA
abundance: NA
v_gene: TRBV19
j_gene: TRBJ2-1
CDR3aa: CASSILPSSYNEQFF
CDR3nt: TGTGCCAGTAGTATACTCCCAAGCTCCTACAATGAGCAGTTCTTC

d_gene: NA
abundance: NA
v_gene: TRBV6-2/TRBV6-3
j_gene: TRBJ2-3
CDR3aa: CASSYPGLRGSTDTQYF
CDR3nt: TGTGCCAGCAGTTACCCGGGACTCCGGGGTAGCACAGATACGCAGTATTTT

d_gene: NA
abundance: NA
v_gene: TRBV5-4
j_gene: TRBJ2-7
CDR3aa: CASSSAGRIYEQYF
CDR3nt: TGTGCCAGCAGCTCCGCGGGACGGATCTACGAGCAGTACTTC

d_gene: NA
abundance: NA
v_gene: TRBV6-2/TRBV6-3
j_gene: TRBJ2-7
CDR3aa: CASSYEAGYEQYF
CDR3nt: TGTGCCAGCAGTTACGAAGCTGGCTACGAGCAGTACTTC

d_gene: NA
abundance: NA
v_gene: TRBV19
j_gene: TRBJ2-3
CDR3aa: CASSTRRDTQYF
CDR3nt: TGTGCCAGTAGTACTCGGAGAGATACGCAGTATTTT

d_gene: NA
abundance: NA
v_gene: TRBV13
j_gene: TRBJ1-1
CDR3aa: CASSGRNWGTEAFF
CDR3nt: TGTGCCAGCAGCGGAAGAAATTGGGGGACTGAAGCTTTCTTT

d_gene: TRBD2
abundance: NA
v_gene: TRBV5-1
j_gene: TRBJ2-1
CDR3aa: CASSWGTSGNNEQFF
CDR3nt: TGCGCCAGCAGCTGGGGGACTAGCGGGAATAATGAGCAGTTCTTC

d_gene: TRBD1
abundance: NA
v_gene: TRBV4-1
j_gene: TRBJ1-5
CDR3aa: CASSQDPTGGIQPQHF
CDR3nt: TGCGCCAGCAGCCAAGATCCAACAGGGGGCATTCAGCCCCAGCATTTT

d_gene: TRBD1
abundance: NA
v_gene: TRBV20-1
j_gene: TRBJ2-3
CDR3aa: CSASNPHRGAGTQYF
CDR3nt: TGCAGTGCTAGTAACCCGCACAGGGGGGCGGGTACGCAGTATTTT

d_gene: NA
abundance: NA
v_gene: TRBV10-3
j_gene: TRBJ2-5
CDR3aa: CAISERDQETQYF
CDR3nt: TGTGCCATCAGTGAACGGGACCAAGAGACCCAGTACTTC

d_gene: NA
abundance: NA
v_gene: TRBV27
j_gene: TRBJ2-5
CDR3aa: CASSLSGDRTQYF
CDR3nt: TGTGCCAGCAGTTTATCGGGGGACCGGACCCAGTACTTC

d_gene: NA
abundance: NA
v_gene: TRBV14
j_gene: TRBJ2-7
CDR3aa: CASSPWRATYEQYF
CDR3nt: TGTGCCAGCAGCCCCTGGCGGGCCACCTACGAGCAGTACTTC

d_gene: TRBD2
abundance: NA
v_gene: TRBV9
j_gene: TRBJ2-1
CDR3aa: CASSVVGTSGNEQFF
CDR3nt: TGTGCCAGCAGCGTAGTAGGAACTAGCGGCAATGAGCAGTTCTTC

d_gene: NA
abundance: NA
v_gene: TRBV3-1/TRBV3-2
j_gene: TRBJ2-7
CDR3aa: CASSQEGPSSYEQYF
CDR3nt: TGTGCCAGCAGCCAAGAAGGGCCCAGCTCCTACGAGCAGTACTTC

d_gene: NA
abundance: NA
v_gene: TRBV18
j_gene: TRBJ2-2
CDR3aa: CASSLDRSNTGELFF
CDR3nt: TGTGCCAGCTCCCTCGACAGGAGCAACACCGGGGAGCTGTTTTTT

d_gene: NA
abundance: NA
v_gene: TRBV5-6
j_gene: TRBJ2-1
CDR3aa: CASSRRDLVPRNEQFF
CDR3nt: TGTGCCAGCAGCCGCAGGGATTTAGTCCCCCGGAATGAGCAGTTCTTC

d_gene: TRBD1
abundance: NA
v_gene: TRBV10-3
j_gene: TRBJ1-1
CDR3aa: CAIRTGGANTEAFF
CDR3nt: TGTGCCATCAGGACAGGGGGCGCGAACACTGAAGCTTTCTTT

d_gene: NA
abundance: NA
v_gene: TRBV10-3
j_gene: TRBJ2-7
CDR3aa: CAITLPPGHFYEQYF
CDR3nt: TGTGCCATCACTCTCCCACCGGGACATTTCTACGAGCAGTACTTC

d_gene: TRBD1
abundance: NA
v_gene: TRBV7-9
j_gene: TRBJ2-2
CDR3aa: CASSSGRGPVNTGELFF
CDR3nt: TGTGCCAGCAGCTCTGGAAGGGGGCCAGTGAACACCGGGGAGCTGTTTTTT

d_gene: NA
abundance: NA
v_gene: TRBV12-3/TRBV12-4
j_gene: TRBJ1-2
CDR3aa: CASRPGQHYGYTF
CDR3nt: TGTGCCAGCAGACCCGGACAGCACTATGGCTACACCTTC

d_gene: TRBD2
abundance: NA
v_gene: TRBV7-7
j_gene: TRBJ2-1
CDR3aa: CASSPVRLAGGYNEQFF
CDR3nt: TGTGCTAGCAGCCCCGTTAGACTAGCGGGGGGGTACAATGAGCAGTTCTTC

d_gene: NA
abundance: NA
v_gene: TRBV7-2
j_gene: TRBJ2-3
CDR3aa: CASSPRPDTQYF
CDR3nt: TGTGCCAGCAGCCCGAGACCAGATACGCAGTATTTT

d_gene: NA
abundance: NA
v_gene: TRBV6-5
j_gene: TRBJ1-4
CDR3aa: CASSLGRRGGKLFF
CDR3nt: TGTGCCAGCAGCCTCGGCAGGCGAGGGGGGAAACTGTTTTTT

d_gene: TRBD1
abundance: NA
v_gene: TRBV9
j_gene: TRBJ1-6
CDR3aa: CASSASGTENSPLHF
CDR3nt: TGTGCCAGCAGCGCATCCGGGACAGAAAATTCACCCCTCCACTTT

d_gene: TRBD1
abundance: once
v_gene: TRBV25-1
j_gene: TRBJ1-2
CDR3aa: CASSEEGQVYGYTF
CDR3nt: TGTGCCAGCAGTGAGGAGGGACAGGTCTATGGCTACACCTTC

d_gene: TRBD2
abundance: NA
v_gene: TRBV28
j_gene: TRBJ2-7
CDR3aa: CASSLSSGPYEQYF
CDR3nt: TGTGCCAGCAGTCTCTCTAGCGGACCCTACGAGCAGTACTTC

d_gene: NA
abundance: NA
v_gene: TRBV18
j_gene: TRBJ1-1
CDR3aa: CASSLTGAPTEAFF
CDR3nt: TGTGCCAGCTCACTTACGGGGGCCCCCACTGAAGCTTTCTTT

d_gene: NA
abundance: NA
v_gene: TRBV18
j_gene: TRBJ1-1
CDR3aa: CASSPVEDTEAFF
CDR3nt: TGTGCCAGCTCACCAGTGGAGGACACTGAAGCTTTCTTT

d_gene: NA
abundance: NA
v_gene: TRBV28
j_gene: TRBJ1-2
CDR3aa: CASTRPGVSSRANYGYTF
CDR3nt: TGTGCCAGCACCCGACCGGGGGTAAGTAGCCGTGCTAACTATGGCTACACCTTC

d_gene: TRBD1
abundance: few
v_gene: TRBV5-4
j_gene: TRBJ1-4
CDR3aa: CASSRGVGQGYEKLFF
CDR3nt: TGTGCCAGCAGCAGGGGTGTGGGACAGGGCTATGAAAAACTGTTTTTT

d_gene: TRBD1
abundance: NA
v_gene: TRBV5-4
j_gene: TRBJ1-2
CDR3aa: CASSTMTGSGYGYTF
CDR3nt: TGTGCCAGCAGCACCATGACAGGGTCAGGCTATGGCTACACCTTC

d_gene: NA
abundance: NA
v_gene: TRBV5-8
j_gene: TRBJ1-5
CDR3aa: CASSYQGNQPQHF
CDR3nt: TGTGCCAGCAGCTACCAGGGGAATCAGCCCCAGCATTTT

d_gene: NA
abundance: NA
v_gene: TRBV6-6
j_gene: TRBJ1-2
CDR3aa: CASSTHQGQGIFGYTF
CDR3nt: TGTGCCAGCAGTACCCACCAGGGGCAGGGCATCTTTGGCTACACCTTC